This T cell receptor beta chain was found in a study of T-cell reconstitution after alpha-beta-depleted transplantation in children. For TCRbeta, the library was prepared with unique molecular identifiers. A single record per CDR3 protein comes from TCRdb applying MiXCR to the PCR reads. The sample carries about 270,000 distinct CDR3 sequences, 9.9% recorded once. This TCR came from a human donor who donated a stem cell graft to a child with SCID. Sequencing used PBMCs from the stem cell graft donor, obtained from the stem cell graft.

Here the CDR3 DNA reads TGCGCCAGCGGGGCGAGCTCTGGAAACACCATATATTTT. It encodes CASGASSGNTIYF. The rearrangement joins TRBV10-2 to TRBJ1-3; TRBD1 might be the D (5 bases). V lost 8 bases and J 0 bases, leaving 8 bases between the germline ends. The CDR3 is 13 residues long. CDR1 is WSHSY and CDR2 is SAAADI in the germline V gene.